This T cell receptor beta chain was retrieved from a study of preoperative IRX-2 immunotherapy in early breast cancer. This table comes from immunoSEQ multiplex PCR, and its TCRdb copy is limited to in-frame clones, with some not included. In the table there are around 680 clones, under 80% of which are singletons. As for treatment: preoperative locoregional IRX-2 cytokine immunotherapy. Trimming left V 5 bases short and J 5 bases short, with 18 bases between. This CDR3 comprises 15 residues. CDR1 and CDR2 (germline): MNHGY, SAAAGT. Sequenced material: lymph node tissue, taken before IRX-2 immunotherapy. This chain uses TRBV6-8 with TRBJ2-5; D perhaps matches TRBD1 (6 bases). The TCR sequence derives from a human donor with breast cancer. The CDR3 here is CASSGRPGDQETQYF. CDR3 bases: TGTGCCAGCAGTGGAAGGCCAGGGGATCAGGAGACCCAGTACTTC.